This TCR beta chain originates from a study of regulatory T cells in long-lasting Graves disease. Findings of the study overall: Newly diagnosed disease favored TRBV20-1 and TRBJ2-1 over persistent disease.

Time point reported: newly diagnosed GD, antithyroid drugs for less than 3 months. Extracted RNA from PBMCs served as the source of the TCR library. This clonotype has only a few counts. Its antigen remains unidentified. Per the germline V gene, CDR1 is GTSNPN and CDR2 is SVGIG (reference sequence). The V gene end was trimmed by 2 bases and the J gene end by 3 bases; junction bases not matched to a gene: 4. The CDR3 runs 15 residues. According to the study, TCR beta libraries were built with iRepertoire HTBI primers and CDR3-region Arm-PCR. MiXCR, run by TCRdb on the multiplex PCR reads, gives a single entry per CDR3 protein. Of 680,000 or so distinct CDR3 sequences detected, under 20% appear once; the ten largest clones hold about 17%. These sequences were also reported in another study, on T cells in Graves' hyperthyroidism and ophthalmopathy. Per that study: The model foresaw ophthalmopathy a median roughly 6 months prior to onset.

Sample: peripheral blood mononuclear cells (PBMCs), taken at new diagnosis, from a patient treated with antithyroid drugs. This chain joins TRBV30 and TRBJ1-4; 9 bases agree with TRBD1. The sequence was obtained from a woman under 40 with Graves disease. This CDR3 reads CAWSPDRGSNEKLFF. CDR3 in DNA: TGTGCCTGGAGTCCGGACAGGGGCTCTAATGAAAAACTGTTTTTT.